This T cell receptor (beta chain) was retrieved from a study of vaccination and CD4 T cells after COVID-19. Details on this clonotype: As yet, its antigen is unknown.

The treatment here: approximately 9-day PBMC culture with coronavirus spike peptide pools or control peptides (ViraFEST assay). Cultured CD4+ T-cell DNA underwent Oncomine TCR Beta short-read sequencing. Genomic DNA from cultured CD4+ T cells was extracted. TCRdb passed the PCR reads through MiXCR, listing each CDR3 protein once. The table lists about 3,100 distinct CDR3 sequences, 70% to 80% of them singletons. The CDR3 has 15 amino acids. Trimming took 1 base from V and 6 from J, leaving 15 bases between them. CDR1 and CDR2 (germline): LNHNV, YYDKDF (reference sequence). The chain couples TRBV15 to TRBJ1-2, with a tentative D call TRBD1 (6 bases). This sequence was found in a human donor who had recovered from COVID-19. Input material: CD4+ T cells from blood, cultured in vitro. In DNA form, the CDR3 reads TGTGCCACCAGCAGAGGATCCCAATCAGGGGATGGCTACACCTTC. This translates into CATSRGSQSGDGYTF.